One sample yielded the 21 T cell receptor beta chains listed below, sequenced in a study of blood T cell repertoires in COVID-19. The repertoire was sequenced with immunoSEQ multiplex PCR; TCRdb's copy has only in-frame clones and lacks some. The repertoire consists of 36,000 or so clones, with 75% to 95% occurring once and the leading ten covering around 5%. Sequencing was done on a sample of peripheral blood. The receptors shown here come from a human donor in a cohort sampled during active COVID-19.

The CDR3 nucleotides are TGTGCCAGCAGCCTCCGGGGTAGCAATGAGCAGTTCTTC. It is translated as CASSLRGSNEQFF. The chain uses TRBV5-6 and TRBJ2-1, with D perhaps matching TRBD2 (5 bases). Germline loops: CDR1 SGHDT, CDR2 YYEEEE. V lost 4 bases to trimming and J lost 6 bases, with 11 bases between them. CDR3 length: 13 residues.

The table lists this clone with a count of one. V usage is TRBV12-3 or TRBV12-4 and J usage is TRBJ2-7, with D tentatively TRBD2 (5 bases). The germline V and J ends were trimmed by 7 bases and 3 bases, with 13 bases remaining between them. The CDR3 covers 13 residues. The CDR3 DNA is TGTGCCAGCACCAAAAGGGAGCTCTACGAGCAGTACTTC. Amino acids: CASTKRELYEQYF.

The rearrangement links TRBV2 to TRBJ2-5; 8 bases fit TRBD1. Germline values: CDR1 SNHLY, CDR2 FYNNEI. This CDR3 region has 13 residues. Losses at the gene ends were 8 bases for V and 1 base for J; bases not matched to a gene: 3. CDR3 loop: CASYTGGQETQYF. CDR3 DNA sequence: TGTGCCAGCTACACAGGGGGCCAAGAGACCCAGTACTTC. The complete variable domain, with remaining parts taken from reference TRBV2 and TRBJ2-5, reads EPEVTQTPSHQVTQMGQEVILRCVPISNHLYFYWYRQILGQKVEFLVSFYNNEISEKSEIFDDQFSVERPDGSNFTLKIRSTKLEDSAMYFCASYTGGQETQYFGPGTRLLVL.

This clone was recorded only once. The chain uses TRBV7-2 and TRBJ1-2; D call uncertain. This CDR3 region has 12 residues. CDR1 and CDR2 (germline): SGHTA, FQGNSA. Trimming stripped 4 bases from V and 7 bases from J, with 10 bases between. The CDR3 is CASSYSISGYTF. In DNA, the CDR3 is TGTGCCAGCAGCTACAGTATAAGTGGCTACACCTTC.

The chain uses TRBV5-4 and TRBJ1-2, with D perhaps TRBD1 (6 bases). V was pared by 0 bases and J by 4 bases, with 10 bases between. The CDR3 totals 14 residues. Germline loops: CDR1 SGHNT, CDR2 YYREEE (reference sequence). Here the CDR3 DNA reads TGTGCCAGCAGCTTGGGGGGGCCCCTCTATGGCTACACCTTC. Translating it yields CASSLGGPLYGYTF.

The chain employs TRBV30 and TRBJ1-3; D is unresolved. In germline, CDR1 is GTSNPN, CDR2 SVGIG (reference sequence). V lost 1 base to trimming and J lost 3 bases, with 13 bases between them. The CDR3 contains 15 residues. Here the CDR3 reads CAWSEAAARGNTIYF. CDR3 DNA sequence: TGTGCCTGGAGTGAGGCAGCGGCACGTGGAAACACCATATATTTT.

The chain joins TRBV7-2 to TRBJ2-1, with D perhaps matching TRBD2 (5 bases). The CDR3 is 14 residues long. Trimming left V 7 bases short and J 0 bases short, with 10 bases between. Germline loops: CDR1 SGHTA, CDR2 FQGNSA. Here the CDR3 DNA reads TGTGCCAGCAAAAGCGGTAGCTCCTACAATGAGCAGTTCTTC. Translating it yields CASKSGSSYNEQFF.

The chain combines TRBV9 with TRBJ1-2; D gene uncertain. Germline CDR1 and CDR2: SGDLS and YYNGEE. Trimming shortened V by 6 bases and J by 0 bases, and 12 bases separated the two germline ends. There are 14 residues in the CDR3. The CDR3 nucleotides read TGTGCCAGCACCCTAATTGCGGCTAACTATGGCTACACCTTC. Protein product: CASTLIAANYGYTF.

The V and J genes are TRBV10-3 and TRBJ1-5; D may be TRBD1 (5 bases). V lost 6 bases and J lost 4, with 10 bases in between. The germline gives CDR1 ENHRY, CDR2 SYGVKD. The CDR3 totals 13 residues. The CDR3 coding sequence is TGTGCCATCAGGCAGACAGATAATCAGCCCCAGCATTTT. Its protein product is CAIRQTDNQPQHF.

This rearrangement joins TRBV21-1 to TRBJ1-6. TRBV21-1 is given as a pseudogene. The CDR3 is made up of 20 amino acids. CDR3 nucleotides: TGTGCCAGCAGCAAAGGCGGGATGTCTATCCCTCGCTCCTATAATTCACCCCTCCACTTT. This codes for CASSKGGMSIPRSYNSPLHF.

The chain carries TRBV11-2 and TRBJ2-1; 13 bases match TRBD2. V was clipped by 0 bases and J by 7 bases; unmatched bases: 3. Looked up from germline, CDR1 is SGHAT and CDR2 is FQNNGV. The CDR3 runs to 16 residues. DNA for the CDR3: TGTGCCAGCAGCTTAGAAACTAGCGGGAGGGCTAATGAGCAGTTCTTC. Its protein product is CASSLETSGRANEQFF. The full variable domain, with the rest looked up from reference TRBV11-2 and TRBJ2-1, is EAGVAQSPRYKIIEKRQSVAFWCNPISGHATLYWYQQILGQGPKLLIQFQNNGVVDDSQLPKDRFSAERLKGVDSTLKIQPAKLEDSAVYLCASSLETSGRANEQFFGPGTRLTVL.

The V gene is TRBV6-5, the J gene TRBJ2-3; D not certain. The germline V gene has CDR1 MNHEY and CDR2 SVGAGI. V was trimmed by 5 bases and J by 3 bases, leaving 12 bases between them. The CDR3 is 14 residues long. The CDR3 loop is CASSTPGRTDTQYF. CDR3 DNA: TGTGCCAGCAGTACCCCGGGTCGGACAGATACGCAGTATTTT.

The chain is built from TRBV7-3 and TRBJ2-3; 13 bases match TRBD2. Germline CDR1 is SGHTA and CDR2 is FQGTGA. V shed 8 bases, J shed 4 bases, and the junction held 9 bases outside the gene matches. The CDR3 length is 16 residues. The CDR3: CASRDGLAGAADTQYF. CDR3 sequence (DNA): TGTGCCAGCCGGGACGGACTAGCGGGAGCGGCAGATACGCAGTATTTT.

The CDR3 loop is CASSYESGYGYTF. The CDR3 DNA reads TGTGCCAGCAGTTACGAATCGGGGTATGGCTACACCTTC. The chain carries TRBV6-6 and TRBJ1-2; the D is unclear. The CDR3 is 13 residues long. Per the germline V gene, CDR1 is MNHNY and CDR2 is SVGAGI (reference sequence). Between the trimmed V and J ends, which lost 2 bases and 5 bases, there was a span of 9 bases.

The chain is built from TRBV4-3 and TRBJ1-3; D unresolved. Germline CDR1 reads LGHNA; CDR2 reads YSLEER. The CDR3 runs 16 residues. Trimming stripped 0 bases from V and 0 bases from J, with 9 bases between. CDR3 protein: CASSQDERDSGNTIYF. The DNA of the CDR3 is TGCGCCAGCAGCCAAGATGAGAGGGACTCTGGAAACACCATATATTTT.

This clone was counted a single time. The chain links TRBV28 to TRBJ2-7; D not certain. Trimming shortened V by 5 bases and J by 4 bases, and 18 bases separated the two germline ends. Germline V gene data show CDR1 as MDHEN and CDR2 as SYDVKM. This CDR3 has 15 residues. The CDR3 nucleotides are TGTGCCAGCAGTCCCATGCCCCAGTATCAGTACGAGCAGTACTTC. It is translated as CASSPMPQYQYEQYF.

CDR3 loop: CASRRTGNSPLHF. The CDR3 DNA is TGCGCCAGCAGGAGGACAGGGAACTCACCCCTCCACTTT. J is TRBJ1-6 and V is TRBV5-1, with TRBD1 identical over 8 bases. V shed 5 bases, J shed 10 bases, and the junction held 5 bases outside the gene matches. The V gene's germline CDR1 is SGHRS and CDR2 YFSETQ. The CDR3 totals 13 residues. Filled out from reference TRBV5-1 and TRBJ1-6, the complete variable domain reads KAGVTQTPRYLIKTRGQQVTLSCSPISGHRSVSWYQQTPGQGLQFLFEYFSETQRNKGNFPGRFSGRQFSNSRSEMNVSTLELGDSALYLCASRRTGNSPLHFGNGTRLTVT.

The chain links TRBV28 to TRBJ1-2, with 7 bases lining up with TRBD1. Germline CDR1 MDHEN, CDR2 SYDVKM. The CDR3 contains 16 residues. Trimming removed 1 base from V and 8 bases from J; junction bases left unmatched: 13. The CDR3 spells CASSLSPLTGMEGYTF. The DNA for the CDR3 is TGTGCCAGCAGTTTATCTCCCCTGACAGGGATGGAAGGCTACACCTTC.

The V gene is TRBV28, the J gene TRBJ1-6; TRBD1 agrees at 8 bases. Germline V gene data show CDR1 as MDHEN and CDR2 as SYDVKM. J gave up 10 bases and V 5 bases, and 10 bases lay outside the gene matches. CDR3 length: 15 residues. The CDR3 DNA reads as TGTGCCAGCAGTGGTGGGCAGGGGGCCCGCTCACCCCTCCACTTT. Its protein product is CASSGGQGARSPLHF.

The rearrangement joins TRBV10-1 to TRBJ2-1; TRBD2 matches at 9 bases. Germline loops: CDR1 WNHNN, CDR2 SYGVQD (reference sequence). The junction had 10 bases not matched to a gene; V was cut back by 10 bases and J by 6 bases. CDR3 length equals 14 residues. CDR3 loop: CATAAGGMRNEQFF. The CDR3 region has the DNA TGCGCCACCGCAGCGGGAGGAATGCGCAATGAGCAGTTCTTC.

This clone was seen a single time. The chain employs TRBV30 and TRBJ2-1; 10 nucleotides agree with TRBD1. The CDR3 is 17 amino acids. Per germline, CDR1 GTSNPN and CDR2 SVGIG (reference sequence). Trimming took 0 bases from V and 7 from J; bases not matched to a gene: 12. The CDR3 coding sequence is TGTGCCTGGAGTGTATTAAGGACAGGGGGTTCGCGAAATGAGCAGTTCTTC. Translating it yields CAWSVLRTGGSRNEQFF.